The source of this T cell receptor (beta chain) is a study of T cell repertoires in cytomegalovirus infection. General study points: HLA-C-restricted, CMV-specific TCR beta clonotypes were dominant ex vivo.

CDR3 length equals 14 residues. Germline V gives CDR1 SGHVS, CDR2 FQNEAQ. The J segment lost 1 base and the V segment lost 4 bases, leaving 3 bases of the junction unmatched. This clonotype was counted at least ten times. Its specificity is not known. MiXCR was run by TCRdb on the reads, yielding one entry per CDR3 protein. The table includes about 180,000 distinct CDR3 sequences, 13% to 15% detected once. The TCR originated in a human donor in good health (CMV status not recorded). Some clones in this sample may be carry-over from other donors' samples. The sample comprised PBMCs. The chain has TRBV7-8 and TRBJ2-7, with 8 bases that match TRBD2. The CDR3 sequence is CASSYSGVSYEQYF. The CDR3 DNA follows: TGTGCCAGCAGCTATAGCGGGGTTTCCTACGAGCAGTACTTC.